A selection of T cell receptor beta chains follows, all from one sample in a study of STAT5B mutations in CD4+ large granular lymphocyte leukemia. TCRdb's table, derived via immunoSEQ multiplex PCR, lists solely in-frame clones and lacks some. The table has some 40,000 clones, 65% to 90% seen once; the top ten hold 1% to 1.5%. Sample: CD4+ T cells from blood buffy coats. These TCRs come from a human donor in good health. Both conserved end residues are part of each CDR3. A D gene is named only where the DNA matches it firmly. The size entry is marked missing in some rows and otherwise reads once, few, many or a size class.

cdr3_nt	cdr3_aa	clone_size	d_call	j_call	v_call	cdr3_length
TGTGCCAGCAGCGTCTCCTCGGGCCTAACCCACAATGAGCAGTTCTTC	CASSVSSGLTHNEQFF	.	.	TRBJ2-1	TRBV9	16
TGTGCCAGCAGCGCGTCAGGCGGAATGAACACTGAAGCTTTCTTT	CASSASGGMNTEAFF	few	.	TRBJ1-1	TRBV7-9	15
TGTGCCAGTAGTCTGGGGGCAGACCCTAATCAGCCCCAGCATTTT	CASSLGADPNQPQHF	.	.	TRBJ1-5	TRBV19	15
TGTGCCAGCAGTTTTCTACAAGGATCCTACGAGCAGTACTTC	CASSFLQGSYEQYF	.	.	TRBJ2-7	TRBV27	14
TGCAGCGTTCAAGAGGTCAGGGGGGACACCGGGGAGCTGTTTTTT	CSVQEVRGDTGELFF	.	.	TRBJ2-2	TRBV29-1	15
TGTGCCAGCAGTAGTCAGGGTGCGGGATCACCCCTCCACTTC	CASSSQGAGSPLHF	.	.	TRBJ1-6	TRBV6-4	14
TGCGCCAGCAGCCCGGACCGAAACTCTGGAAACACCATATATTTT	CASSPDRNSGNTIYF	.	.	TRBJ1-3	TRBV5-1	15
TGTGCCAGTAGCCTAGGACTAGTAGAAGAGACCCAGTACTTC	CASSLGLVEETQYF	.	TRBD2	TRBJ2-5	TRBV11-2	14
TGTGCCAGCAGCGTAGACTCCCGGAACACTGAAGCTTTCTTT	CASSVDSRNTEAFF	.	.	TRBJ1-1	TRBV9	14
TGTGCCAGCAAACTAGGGGCAGTCTTTAGGGCTTTCTTT	CASKLGAVFRAFF	.	.	TRBJ1-1	TRBV27	13
TGTGCCAGTAGTATGACAGGGGGAAATCAGCCCCAGCATTTT	CASSMTGGNQPQHF	.	TRBD1	TRBJ1-5	TRBV19	14
TGTGCCAGCGGACTTTCCCCCCATGGACAGCTAGACGAGCAGTACTTC	CASGLSPHGQLDEQYF	.	.	TRBJ2-7	TRBV28	16
TGTGCCAGCAGCCAACGCTCGGGACAGGGGGCGCTCGGTGAGCAGTTCTTC	CASSQRSGQGALGEQFF	once	TRBD1	TRBJ2-1	TRBV4-2	17
TGCGCCAGCAGCTTGGCCCCACAGGGTACCTCCTCTGGAAACACCATATATTTT	CASSLAPQGTSSGNTIYF	.	.	TRBJ1-3	TRBV5-1	18
TGCGCCAGCAGCAATCCGGGACAGGGGACCTCTGGGGCCAACGTCCTGACTTTC	CASSNPGQGTSGANVLTF	.	TRBD1	TRBJ2-6	TRBV5-1	18
TGTGCCAGCCAAGGACAGGGCGGTGAAAAACTGTTTTTT	CASQGQGGEKLFF	.	TRBD1	TRBJ1-4	TRBV2	13
TGTGCCAGCAGCGTACCTAGCGGGGGGGCCCTAGGCACAGATACGCAGTATTTT	CASSVPSGGALGTDTQYF	.	TRBD2	TRBJ2-3	TRBV7-9	18
TGTGCCAGCAGCTCCGGAGTGGCTGAGCAGTTCTTC	CASSSGVAEQFF	.	.	TRBJ2-1	TRBV7-9	12
TGTGCCAGCGCACTACTAGGACTGGATGAAAAACTGTTTTTT	CASALLGLDEKLFF	.	.	TRBJ1-4	TRBV6-5	14
TGCGCCAGCAGTCCCCGGGAGGGTAGCAATCAGCCCCAGCATTTT	CASSPREGSNQPQHF	.	.	TRBJ1-5	TRBV23-1	15
TGTGCCAGTACCGATGCCGGGGTGCTGAGCTATGGCTACACCTTC	CASTDAGVLSYGYTF	.	.	TRBJ1-2	TRBV19	15
TGTGCCAGCAGCCAAATCAACAGACAAGAGACCCAGTACTTC	CASSQINRQETQYF	.	.	TRBJ2-5	TRBV7-9	14
TGTGCCAGCGGCCTTAGCGGGAGCGGGTCCGGGGAGCTGTTTTTT	CASGLSGSGSGELFF	.	TRBD2	TRBJ2-2	TRBV6-5	15
TGCGCCAGCAGCCCGTCTAGCGGGAGGGCCGACAATGAGCAGTTCTTC	CASSPSSGRADNEQFF	once	TRBD2	TRBJ2-1	TRBV5-1	16
TGTGCCAGTAGTATAGAGGGGTCAGGACCCACTGTTCCCTACGAGCAGTACTTC	CASSIEGSGPTVPYEQYF	.	.	TRBJ2-7	TRBV19	18
TGTGCCAGCAGTGACGGACAGGGGGCGGGTGGGGCCAACGTCCTGACTTTC	CASSDGQGAGGANVLTF	.	TRBD1	TRBJ2-6	TRBV25-1	17
TGTGCCAGCGGACCCCCGAGGAGTGAAAAACTGTTTTTT	CASGPPRSEKLFF	.	.	TRBJ1-4	TRBV28	13
TGTGCCACCAGCATGACAGCCTACGAGCAGTACTTC	CATSMTAYEQYF	.	.	TRBJ2-7	TRBV15	12
TGTGCCAGCAGTGACCTTTATCCCAATCAGCCCCAGCATTTT	CASSDLYPNQPQHF	few	.	TRBJ1-5	TRBV2	14
TGTGCCAGCAGTCTCGAGACTAGCGCGGAGAATGAGCAGTTCTTC	CASSLETSAENEQFF	.	TRBD2	TRBJ2-1	TRBV6-4	15